Sequencing of this T cell receptor (beta chain) was carried out in a study of siplizumab effects on memory and regulatory T cells. Study findings and constraints: Poor capture below about 10^-5 frequency left most alloreactive clones unmapped to unstimulated subsets.

In regard to this clone: Its antigen is not identified.

Some 100,000 TCR templates were measured in each sample. Here immunoSEQ multiplex PCR was the method, and the copy in TCRdb shows in-frame clones only, minus some. The sample lists roughly 100,000 clones; nearly 95% were seen once. J gave up 0 bases and V 4 bases, and 4 bases lay outside the gene matches. The CDR3 length is 15 residues. Germline V gene lookup returns CDR1 SGHRS and CDR2 YFSETQ. Sequenced sample: Tregs sorted from blood. The gene calls are TRBV5-1 and TRBJ2-1, with 7 bases identical to TRBD1. This receptor was identified in a human donor in good health. The chain's CDR3 is CASSKGQSSYNEQFF. The CDR3 coding sequence is TGCGCCAGCAGCAAGGGACAGAGCTCCTACAATGAGCAGTTCTTC.